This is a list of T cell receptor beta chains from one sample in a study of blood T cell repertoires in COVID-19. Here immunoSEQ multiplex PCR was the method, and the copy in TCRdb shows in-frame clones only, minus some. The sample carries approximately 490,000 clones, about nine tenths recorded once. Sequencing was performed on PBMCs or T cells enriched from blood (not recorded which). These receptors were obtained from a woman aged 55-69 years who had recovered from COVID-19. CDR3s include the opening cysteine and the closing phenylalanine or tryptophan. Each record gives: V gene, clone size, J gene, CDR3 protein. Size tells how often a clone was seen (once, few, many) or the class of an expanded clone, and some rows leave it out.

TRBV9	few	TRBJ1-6	CASSVTGLGSYNSPLHF
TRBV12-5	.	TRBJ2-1	CASGSARGQNYNEQFF
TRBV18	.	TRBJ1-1	CASSPSDRGLTEAFF
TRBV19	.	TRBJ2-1	CASSISGGRDNEQFF
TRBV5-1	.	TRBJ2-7	CASSSRDTSYEQYF
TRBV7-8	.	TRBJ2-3	CASSIRDFHTDTQYF
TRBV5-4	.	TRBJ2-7	CASSPGLAGGSYEQYF
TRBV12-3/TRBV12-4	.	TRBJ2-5	CASSPNGETQYF
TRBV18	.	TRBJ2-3	CASSPLGQGSTDTQYF
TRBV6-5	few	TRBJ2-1	CASTRPAGVYNEQFF
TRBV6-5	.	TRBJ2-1	CASDWTGGNYNEQFF
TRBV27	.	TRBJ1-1	CASSLSGQGANTEAFF
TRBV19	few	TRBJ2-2	CASMQAGSELFF
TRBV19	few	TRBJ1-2	CASSPTTGIYGYTF
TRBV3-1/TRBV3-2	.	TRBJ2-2	CASSLLGQGNTGELFF
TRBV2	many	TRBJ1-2	CASRQGMTGGGYTF
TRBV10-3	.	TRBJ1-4	CAISEGTDNEKLFF